This T cell receptor (beta chain) was profiled in a study of blood T cells in healthy people across ages. Findings and caveats of the study: While age rose, TCR beta diversity per million T cells dropped in a roughly linear way. Reliance upon unsorted PBMCs precluded definitive naive versus antigen-experienced comparison.

The germline V gene encodes CDR1 SQVTM and CDR2 ANQGSEA. V shed 1 base and J shed 2 bases, with 5 bases lying between them. The CDR3 covers 12 residues. This clonotype was detected ten times or more. No antigen is known for it. Every donor contributed about 10 milliliters of peripheral blood by blood draw. PBMCs, at least 7 million per sample, were isolated. PCR was performed a second time for about 6 to 12 cycles using a sample-barcoded 5' primer and a J-beta primer mix. TCRdb ran MiXCR on the 5' RACE reads and lists one entry per CDR3 protein. This sample has about 620,000 distinct CDR3 sequences; approximately 52% occur once, and the top ten carry around an eighth.

Material: blood. The rearrangement uses TRBV29-1 and TRBJ2-5, with D unclear. The clonotype originates from an elderly woman in good health. The CDR3: CSVEVQQETQYF. The CDR3 DNA is TGCAGCGTTGAAGTACAGCAAGAGACCCAGTACTTC.